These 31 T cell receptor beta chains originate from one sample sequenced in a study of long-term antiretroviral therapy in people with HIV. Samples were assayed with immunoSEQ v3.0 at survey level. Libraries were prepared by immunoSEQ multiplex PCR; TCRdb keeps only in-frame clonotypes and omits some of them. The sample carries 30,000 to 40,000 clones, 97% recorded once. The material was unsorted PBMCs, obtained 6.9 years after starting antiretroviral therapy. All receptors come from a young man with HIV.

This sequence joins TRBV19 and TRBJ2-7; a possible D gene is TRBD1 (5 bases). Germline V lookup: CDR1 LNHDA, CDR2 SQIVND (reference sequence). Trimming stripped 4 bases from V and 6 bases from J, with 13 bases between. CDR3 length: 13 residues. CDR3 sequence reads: CASSTEQVGEQYF. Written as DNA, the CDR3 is TGTGCCAGTAGTACCGAACAGGTTGGCGAGCAGTACTTC.

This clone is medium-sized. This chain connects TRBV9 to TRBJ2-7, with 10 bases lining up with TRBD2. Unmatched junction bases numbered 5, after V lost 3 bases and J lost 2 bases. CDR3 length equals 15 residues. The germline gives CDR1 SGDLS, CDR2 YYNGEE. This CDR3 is CASSELAGPTYEQYF. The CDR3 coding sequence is TGTGCCAGCAGCGAACTAGCGGGGCCAACCTACGAGCAGTACTTC.

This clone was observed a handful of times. CDR3 amino acids: CASSLVSGSSSYEQYF. The CDR3 nucleotides read TGCGCCAGCAGCTTGGTGTCAGGTAGTAGCTCCTACGAGCAGTACTTC. The chain couples TRBV5-1 to TRBJ2-7; D remains unclear. The CDR3 has 16 residues. Germline-derived CDR1 and CDR2 are SGHRS and YFSETQ. V dropped 0 bases and J dropped 0 bases, with 13 bases sitting between them.

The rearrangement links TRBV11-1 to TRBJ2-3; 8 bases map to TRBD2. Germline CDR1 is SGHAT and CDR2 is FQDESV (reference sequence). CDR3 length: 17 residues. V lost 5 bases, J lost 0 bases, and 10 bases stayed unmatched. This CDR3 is CASSRYRSGASTDTQYF. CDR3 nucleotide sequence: TGTGCCAGCAGCCGATATCGTAGCGGGGCTAGCACAGATACGCAGTATTTT.

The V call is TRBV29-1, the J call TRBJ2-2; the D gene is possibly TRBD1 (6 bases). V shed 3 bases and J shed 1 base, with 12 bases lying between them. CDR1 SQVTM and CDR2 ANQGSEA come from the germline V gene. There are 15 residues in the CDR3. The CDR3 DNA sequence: TGCAGCGTTGAGCCCCGGGACATGAACACCGGGGAGCTGTTTTTT. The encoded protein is CSVEPRDMNTGELFF.

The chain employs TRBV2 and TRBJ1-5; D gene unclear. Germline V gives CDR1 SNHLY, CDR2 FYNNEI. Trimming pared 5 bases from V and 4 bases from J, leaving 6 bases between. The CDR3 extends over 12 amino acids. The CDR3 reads CASSTRNQPQHF. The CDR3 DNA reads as TGTGCCAGCAGTACAAGGAATCAGCCCCAGCATTTT.

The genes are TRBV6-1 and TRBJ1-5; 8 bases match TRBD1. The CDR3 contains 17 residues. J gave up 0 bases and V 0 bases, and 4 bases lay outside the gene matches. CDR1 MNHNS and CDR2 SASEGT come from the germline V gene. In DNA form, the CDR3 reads TGTGCCAGCAGTGAAGCGTGGACAGGGACTAGCAATCAGCCCCAGCATTTT. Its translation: CASSEAWTGTSNQPQHF.

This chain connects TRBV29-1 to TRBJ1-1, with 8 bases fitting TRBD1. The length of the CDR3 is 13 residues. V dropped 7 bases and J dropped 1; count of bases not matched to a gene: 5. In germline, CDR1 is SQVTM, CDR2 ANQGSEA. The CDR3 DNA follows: TGCAGCGGTCACAGGGGGAAGAACACTGAAGCTTTCTTT. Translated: CSGHRGKNTEAFF.

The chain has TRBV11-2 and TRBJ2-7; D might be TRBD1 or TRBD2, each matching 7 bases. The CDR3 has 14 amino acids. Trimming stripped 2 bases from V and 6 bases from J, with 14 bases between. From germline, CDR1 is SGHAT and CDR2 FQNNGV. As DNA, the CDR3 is TGTGCCAGCAGCTTACAGGGGGGGGTAGTCGAGCAGTACTTC. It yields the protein CASSLQGGVVEQYF. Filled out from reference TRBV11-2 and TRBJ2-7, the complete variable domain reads EAGVAQSPRYKIIEKRQSVAFWCNPISGHATLYWYQQILGQGPKLLIQFQNNGVVDDSQLPKDRFSAERLKGVDSTLKIQPAKLEDSAVYLCASSLQGGVVEQYFGPGTRLTVT.

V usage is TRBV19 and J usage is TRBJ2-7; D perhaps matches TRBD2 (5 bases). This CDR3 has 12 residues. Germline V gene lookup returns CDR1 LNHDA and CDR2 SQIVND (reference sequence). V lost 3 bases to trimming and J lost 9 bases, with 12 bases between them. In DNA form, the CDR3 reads TGTGCCAGTAGTATGTTCGGGGAAGGGCAGTACTTC. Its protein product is CASSMFGEGQYF.

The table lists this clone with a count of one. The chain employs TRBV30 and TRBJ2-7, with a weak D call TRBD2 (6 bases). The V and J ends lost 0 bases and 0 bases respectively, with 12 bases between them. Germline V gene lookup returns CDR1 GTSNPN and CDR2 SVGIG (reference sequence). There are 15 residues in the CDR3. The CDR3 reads CAWSVGGTFSYEQYF. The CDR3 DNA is TGTGCCTGGAGTGTGGGCGGGACCTTCTCCTACGAGCAGTACTTC. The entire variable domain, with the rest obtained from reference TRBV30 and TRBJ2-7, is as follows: SQTIHQWPATLVQPVGSPLSLECTVEGTSNPNLYWYRQAAGRGLQLLFYSVGIGQISSEVPQNLSASRPQDRQFILSSKKLLLSDSGFYLCAWSVGGTFSYEQYFGPGTRLTVT.

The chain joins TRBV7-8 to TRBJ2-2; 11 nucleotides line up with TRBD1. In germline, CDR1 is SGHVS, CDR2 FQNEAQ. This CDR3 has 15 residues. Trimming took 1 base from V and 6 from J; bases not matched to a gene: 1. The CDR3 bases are TGTGCCAGCAGCTTAGGGGACAGGGGGGCCGGGGAGCTGTTTTTT. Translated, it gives CASSLGDRGAGELFF.

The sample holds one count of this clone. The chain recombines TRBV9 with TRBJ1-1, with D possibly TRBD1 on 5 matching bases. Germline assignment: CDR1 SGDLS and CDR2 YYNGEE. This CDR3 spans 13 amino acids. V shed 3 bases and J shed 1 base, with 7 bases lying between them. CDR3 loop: CASSATANTEAFF. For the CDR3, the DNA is TGTGCCAGCAGCGCGACAGCGAACACTGAAGCTTTCTTT.

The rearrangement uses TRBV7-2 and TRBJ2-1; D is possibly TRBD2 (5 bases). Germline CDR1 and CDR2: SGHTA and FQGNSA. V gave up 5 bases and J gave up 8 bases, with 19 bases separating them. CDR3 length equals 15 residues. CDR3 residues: CASSDPDSSRDEQFF. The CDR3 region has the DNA TGTGCCAGCAGCGACCCGGACTCCTCGCGCGATGAGCAGTTCTTC.

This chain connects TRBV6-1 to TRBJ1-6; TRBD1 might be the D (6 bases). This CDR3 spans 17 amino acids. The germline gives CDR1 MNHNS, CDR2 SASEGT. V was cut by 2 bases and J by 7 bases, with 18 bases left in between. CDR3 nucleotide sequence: TGTGCCAGCAGTGAACGAGGACAGCCTGAGATAAATTCACCCCTCCACTTT. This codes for CASSERGQPEINSPLHF.

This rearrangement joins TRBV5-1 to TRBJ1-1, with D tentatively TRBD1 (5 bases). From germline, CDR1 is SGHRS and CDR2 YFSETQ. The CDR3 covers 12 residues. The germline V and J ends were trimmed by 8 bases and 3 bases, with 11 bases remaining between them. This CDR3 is CASPGGDTEAFF. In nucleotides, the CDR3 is TGCGCCAGTCCGGGGGGGGACACTGAAGCTTTCTTT.

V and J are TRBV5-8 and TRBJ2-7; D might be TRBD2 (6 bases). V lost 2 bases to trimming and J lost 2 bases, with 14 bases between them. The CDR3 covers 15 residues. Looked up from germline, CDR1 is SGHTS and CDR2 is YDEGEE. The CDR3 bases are TGTGCCAGCAGCTTCCCGGGAGAACGGACCTACGAGCAGTACTTC. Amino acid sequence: CASSFPGERTYEQYF.

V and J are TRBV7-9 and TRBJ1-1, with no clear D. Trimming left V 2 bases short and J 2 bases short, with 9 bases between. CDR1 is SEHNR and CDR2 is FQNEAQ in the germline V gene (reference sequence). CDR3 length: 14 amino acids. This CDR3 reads CASSLSGANTEAFF. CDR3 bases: TGTGCCAGCAGCTTATCTGGTGCAAACACTGAAGCTTTCTTT.

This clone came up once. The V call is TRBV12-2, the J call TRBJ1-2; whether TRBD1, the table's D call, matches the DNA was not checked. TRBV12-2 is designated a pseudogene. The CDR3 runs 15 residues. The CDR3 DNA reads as TGTGCAAGTCGCTTTCGACATCCCGGGACAAATGGCTACACCTTC. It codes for CASRFRHPGTNGYTF.

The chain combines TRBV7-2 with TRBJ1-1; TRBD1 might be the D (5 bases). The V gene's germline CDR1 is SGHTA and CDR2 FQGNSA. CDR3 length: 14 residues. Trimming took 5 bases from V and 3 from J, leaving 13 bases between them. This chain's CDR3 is CASSQGGGYTEAFF. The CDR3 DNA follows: TGTGCCAGCAGCCAGGGAGGAGGGTACACTGAAGCTTTCTTT.

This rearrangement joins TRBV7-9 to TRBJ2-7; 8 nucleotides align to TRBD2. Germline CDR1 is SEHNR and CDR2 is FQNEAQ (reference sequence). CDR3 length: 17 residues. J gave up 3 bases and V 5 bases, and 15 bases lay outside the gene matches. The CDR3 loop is CASSVTGWGGGNYEQYF. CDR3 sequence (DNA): TGTGCCAGCAGCGTAACAGGGTGGGGCGGGGGGAACTACGAGCAGTACTTC.

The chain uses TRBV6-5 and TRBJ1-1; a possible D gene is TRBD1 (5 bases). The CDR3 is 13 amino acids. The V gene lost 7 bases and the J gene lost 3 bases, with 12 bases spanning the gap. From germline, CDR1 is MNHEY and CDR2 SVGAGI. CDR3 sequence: CASNGRADTEAFF. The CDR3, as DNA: TGTGCCAGCAATGGCAGGGCTGACACTGAAGCTTTCTTT.

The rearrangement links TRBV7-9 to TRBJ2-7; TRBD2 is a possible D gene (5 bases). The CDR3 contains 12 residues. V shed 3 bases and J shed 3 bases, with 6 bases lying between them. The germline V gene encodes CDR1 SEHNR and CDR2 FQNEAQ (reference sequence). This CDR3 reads CASSFGDYEQYF. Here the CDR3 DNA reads TGTGCCAGCAGCTTCGGGGACTACGAGCAGTACTTC.

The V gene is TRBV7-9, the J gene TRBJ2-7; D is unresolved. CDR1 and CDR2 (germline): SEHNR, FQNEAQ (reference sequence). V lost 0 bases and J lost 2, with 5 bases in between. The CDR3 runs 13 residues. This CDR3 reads CASSLAGTYEQYF. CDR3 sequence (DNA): TGTGCCAGCAGCTTAGCGGGCACCTACGAGCAGTACTTC. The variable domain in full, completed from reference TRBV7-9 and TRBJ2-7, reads DTGVSQNPRHKITKRGQNVTFRCDPISEHNRLYWYRQTLGQGPEFLTYFQNEAQLEKSRLLSDRFSAERPKGSFSTLEIQRTEQGDSAMYLCASSLAGTYEQYFGPGTRLTVT.

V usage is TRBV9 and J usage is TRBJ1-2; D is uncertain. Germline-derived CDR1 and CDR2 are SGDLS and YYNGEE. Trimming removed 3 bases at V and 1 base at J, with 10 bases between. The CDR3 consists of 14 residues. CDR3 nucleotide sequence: TGTGCCAGCAGCGCCCCGGGAGATAACTATGGCTACACCTTC. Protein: CASSAPGDNYGYTF.

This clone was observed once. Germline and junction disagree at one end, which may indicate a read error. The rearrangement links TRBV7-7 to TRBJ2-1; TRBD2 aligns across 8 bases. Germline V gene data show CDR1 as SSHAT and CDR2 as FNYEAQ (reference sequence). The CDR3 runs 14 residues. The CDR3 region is CASSRGGREGEQFF. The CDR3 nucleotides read TGTGCTAGCAGCCGGGGGGGGCGCGAGGGCGAGCAGTTCTTC.

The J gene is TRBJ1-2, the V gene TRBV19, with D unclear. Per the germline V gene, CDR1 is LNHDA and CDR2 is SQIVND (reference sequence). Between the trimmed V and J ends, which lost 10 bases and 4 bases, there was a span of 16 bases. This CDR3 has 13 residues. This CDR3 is CATVGRIVYGYTF. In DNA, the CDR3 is TGTGCCACCGTTGGACGGATCGTCTATGGCTACACCTTC.

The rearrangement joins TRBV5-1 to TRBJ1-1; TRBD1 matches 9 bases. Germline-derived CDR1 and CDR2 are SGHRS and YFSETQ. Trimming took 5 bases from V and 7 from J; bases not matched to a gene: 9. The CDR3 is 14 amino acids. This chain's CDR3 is CASRRTGERGEAFF. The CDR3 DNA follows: TGCGCCAGCAGACGGACAGGGGAGAGGGGTGAAGCTTTCTTT.

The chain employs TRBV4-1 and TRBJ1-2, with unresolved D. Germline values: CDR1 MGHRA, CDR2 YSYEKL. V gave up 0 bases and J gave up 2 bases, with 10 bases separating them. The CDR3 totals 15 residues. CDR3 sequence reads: CASSQDSAENYGYTF. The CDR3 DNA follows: TGCGCCAGCAGCCAAGATTCGGCAGAAAACTATGGCTACACCTTC.

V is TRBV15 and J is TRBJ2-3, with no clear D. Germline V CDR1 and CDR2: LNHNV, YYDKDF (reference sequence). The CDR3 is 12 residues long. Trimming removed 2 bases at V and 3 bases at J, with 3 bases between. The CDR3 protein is CATSRQTDTQYF. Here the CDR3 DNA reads TGTGCCACCAGCAGACAGACAGATACGCAGTATTTT.

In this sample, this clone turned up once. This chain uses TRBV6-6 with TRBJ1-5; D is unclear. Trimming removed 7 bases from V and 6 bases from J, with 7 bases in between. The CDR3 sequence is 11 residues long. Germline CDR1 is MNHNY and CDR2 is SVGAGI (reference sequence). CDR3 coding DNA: TGTGCCAGCACCGATGGTCAGCCCCAGCATTTT. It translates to CASTDGQPQHF.